These 16 T cell receptor beta chains were sequenced from one sample in a study of T cell responses to AZD1222 COVID-19 vaccine. Method: immunoSEQ multiplex PCR; TCRdb's copy keeps in-frame clones and lacks some. The table shows roughly 140,000 clones, with about nine tenths occurring only once. This sample comprised peripheral blood, obtained on day 0 of AZD1222 vaccination. The receptors come from an adult in good health.

The CDR3 loop reads CASSYLTGAGGYTF. CDR3 bases: TGTGCCAGCAGTTACCTCACAGGGGCGGGTGGCTACACCTTC. The chain combines TRBV6-5 with TRBJ1-2, with 7 bases aligning to TRBD1. The CDR3 runs to 14 residues. J was trimmed by 7 bases and V by 2 bases; bases with no gene match: 7. The germline CDR1 and CDR2 sequences are MNHEY and SVGAGI.

This clone has just a few counts. This chain's CDR3 is CASSPGQGPYEQYF. The CDR3 region has the DNA TGTGCCAGCAGCCCGGGACAGGGACCCTACGAGCAGTACTTC. The rearrangement links TRBV7-2 to TRBJ2-7; the match to TRBD1 covers 9 bases. Germline V gene lookup returns CDR1 SGHTA and CDR2 FQGNSA. J gave up 2 bases and V 5 bases, and 4 bases lay outside the gene matches. The CDR3 is 14 residues long.

This chain joins TRBV6-5 and TRBJ1-3; 7 bases are a match to TRBD1. CDR3 length equals 13 residues. CDR1 and CDR2 from the germline V gene are MNHEY and SVGAGI. Unmatched junction bases numbered 4, after V lost 6 bases and J lost 5 bases. The CDR3 spells CASRTTGRNTIYF. The CDR3 nucleotides are TGTGCCAGCAGGACGACAGGGCGAAACACCATATATTTT.

This clone has only a few counts. V and J are TRBV6-5 and TRBJ1-2, with D possibly matching TRBD1 (6 bases). Per the germline V gene, CDR1 is MNHEY and CDR2 is SVGAGI. There are 13 residues in the CDR3. The germline V and J ends were trimmed by 6 bases and 4 bases, with 12 bases remaining between them. The CDR3 DNA reads TGTGCCAGCAGCCATGACAGGATCTATGGCTACACCTTC. Its translation: CASSHDRIYGYTF.

The chain carries TRBV7-2 and TRBJ1-3; the D gene is possibly TRBD1 (5 bases). Germline loops: CDR1 SGHTA, CDR2 FQGNSA. The CDR3 consists of 14 residues. The germline V and J ends were trimmed by 6 bases and 0 bases, with 9 bases remaining between them. CDR3 sequence (DNA): TGTGCCAGCAGGCGACAGCGCTCTGGAAACACCATATATTTT. Translated, it gives CASRRQRSGNTIYF.

In this sample, this clone turned up once. This chain links TRBV29-1 with TRBJ2-7; D is possibly TRBD2 (5 bases). Germline CDR1 SQVTM, CDR2 ANQGSEA. The CDR3 runs 14 residues. Deletions cut 1 base from V and 0 bases from J, with 10 bases between. CDR3 sequence reads: CSVEVPGSSYEQYF. Here the CDR3 DNA reads TGCAGCGTTGAAGTCCCGGGAAGCTCCTACGAGCAGTACTTC.

The chain links TRBV15 to TRBJ1-2; D ambiguous. Germline CDR1 and CDR2: LNHNV and YYDKDF (reference sequence). The CDR3 covers 16 residues. Trimming cost V 3 bases and J 4 bases, with 18 bases left between them. CDR3 sequence (DNA): TGTGCCACCAGCAGTATGGGGAGCCCCTGGGGCTATGGCTACACCTTC. Its translation is CATSSMGSPWGYGYTF.

This clone was observed once. V and J are TRBV10-3 and TRBJ2-2; TRBD1 agrees at 7 bases. The CDR3 contains 16 residues. The junction had 6 bases not matched to a gene; V was cut back by 2 bases and J by 3 bases. Per germline, CDR1 ENHRY and CDR2 SYGVKD. The CDR3 nucleotides are TGTGCCATCAGTGAGGGGGGACAGATTCACACCGGGGAGCTGTTTTTT. Translation: CAISEGGQIHTGELFF.

The CDR3 nucleotides are TGTGCCAGCAGAAGCGCGAGACCCGGACAGGGGGAAGAGACCCAGTACTTC. Protein product: CASRSARPGQGEETQYF. The rearrangement joins TRBV25-1 to TRBJ2-5; 10 positions agree with TRBD1. The length of the CDR3 is 17 residues. Germline CDR1 and CDR2: MGHDK and SYGVNS. The ends lost 6 bases at V and 3 bases at J; junction bases unmatched: 13.

The rearrangement uses TRBV10-3 and TRBJ2-7; TRBD1 aligns across 10 bases. The V gene's germline CDR1 is ENHRY and CDR2 SYGVKD. The junction had 6 bases not matched to a gene; V was cut back by 3 bases and J by 4 bases. The length of the CDR3 is 15 residues. The CDR3 is CAISDKGQGWYEQYF. The CDR3 bases are TGTGCCATCAGTGATAAGGGACAGGGGTGGTACGAGCAGTACTTC.

This chain joins TRBV9 and TRBJ2-7, with a possible D match to TRBD2 (6 bases). Per germline, CDR1 SGDLS and CDR2 YYNGEE. This CDR3 region has 13 residues. V lost 5 bases and J 7 bases, leaving 16 bases between the germline ends. This CDR3 is CASSAGRWGEQYF. In nucleotides, the CDR3 is TGTGCCAGCAGTGCGGGGAGGTGGGGGGAGCAGTACTTC.

The J gene is TRBJ2-3, the V gene TRBV19; D might be TRBD1 (5 bases). Trimming took off 6 bases at V and 1 base at J, with 17 bases between the two ends. The CDR3 runs 16 residues. Germline values: CDR1 LNHDA, CDR2 SQIVND (reference sequence). CDR3 DNA sequence: TGTGCCAGTAGCCATATAGTGCGACAGCGCACAGATACGCAGTATTTT. It codes for CASSHIVRQRTDTQYF.

This clone was observed a single time. The chain joins TRBV6-5 to TRBJ2-5; D may match TRBD1 or TRBD2 (6 bases each). Germline V gene sequence: CDR1 MNHEY, CDR2 SVGAGI. The V and J ends lost 8 bases and 2 bases respectively, with 18 bases between them. CDR3 length equals 15 residues. The CDR3 is CASSFGGGGQETQYF. CDR3 coding DNA: TGTGCCAGCTCCTTTGGAGGGGGTGGGCAAGAGACCCAGTACTTC.

The V and J genes are TRBV19 and TRBJ1-1; the D is unclear. This CDR3 has 15 residues. Trimming shortened V by 1 base and J by 1 base, and 10 bases separated the two germline ends. The V gene's germline CDR1 is LNHDA and CDR2 SQIVND (reference sequence). For the CDR3, the DNA is TGTGCCAGTAGTATAGTTGGCGGTCCGAACACTGAAGCTTTCTTT. This encodes CASSIVGGPNTEAFF.

The chain links TRBV19 to TRBJ1-5; D unresolved. The CDR3 has 15 residues. V was cut by 1 base and J by 0 bases, with 7 bases left in between. The germline gives CDR1 LNHDA, CDR2 SQIVND (reference sequence). DNA of the CDR3: TGTGCCAGTAGTATAGGACAATATAGCAATCAGCCCCAGCATTTT. It codes for CASSIGQYSNQPQHF.

The V call is TRBV29-1, the J call TRBJ2-1, with a possible D match to TRBD1 (6 bases). There are 13 residues in the CDR3. With 6 bases removed from V and 7 bases from J, the gap between germline ends came to 16 bases. Germline V CDR1 and CDR2: SQVTM, ANQGSEA. The CDR3, as DNA: TGCAGCGTGAACCGGGACAACGTAAATGAGCAGTTCTTC. Amino acids: CSVNRDNVNEQFF.